The 18 T cell receptor beta chains given below trace back to one sample, sequenced in a study of shared clonotypes between healthy human individuals. Profiled with immunoSEQ multiplex PCR; TCRdb holds only in-frame clones, not every one. The data contain about 2.5 million clones, under 95% of them singletons. The material sequenced was naive CD4+ T cells from PBMCs. Stated subset: CD45RA+ positively selected. The receptors were sampled from a man between 18 and 29 years old in good health. Some clones in this sample may be carry-over from other donors' samples.

The chain couples TRBV10-3 to TRBJ2-7; D may be TRBD1 (6 bases). The CDR3 runs to 14 residues. The ends were cut back, 5 bases at V and 3 bases at J, with 14 bases in the middle. CDR1 and CDR2 (germline): ENHRY, SYGVKD. CDR3 sequence: CAISNRVDHYEQYF. The CDR3 nucleotides are TGTGCCATCAGTAACAGGGTCGATCACTACGAGCAGTACTTC.

This chain joins TRBV15 and TRBJ1-1; D gene ambiguous. V was clipped by 6 bases and J by 3 bases, with 11 bases between them. Germline V gene lookup returns CDR1 LNHNV and CDR2 YYDKDF (reference sequence). The CDR3 spans 13 residues. The CDR3 DNA reads as TGTGCCACCAGTTCCTACCCCGACACTGAAGCTTTCTTT. Residues: CATSSYPDTEAFF. The whole variable domain, filled in from reference TRBV15 and TRBJ1-1, reads DAMVIQNPRYQVTQFGKPVTLSCSQTLNHNVMYWYQQKSSQAPKLLFHYYDKDFNNEADTPDNFQSRRPNTSFCFLDIRSPGLGDTAMYLCATSSYPDTEAFFGQGTRLTVV.

The gene calls are TRBV4-1 and TRBJ2-5; 8 positions agree with TRBD1. The length of the CDR3 is 14 residues. V lost 1 base, J lost 2 bases, and 0 bases stayed unmatched. The germline V gene encodes CDR1 MGHRA and CDR2 YSYEKL. CDR3 sequence: CASSQGDRQETQYF. In nucleotides, the CDR3 is TGCGCCAGCAGCCAAGGGGACAGGCAAGAGACCCAGTACTTC.

The rearrangement joins TRBV5-1 to TRBJ1-2; D possibly corresponds to TRBD1 (5 bases). Trimming shortened V by 5 bases and J by 8 bases, and 28 bases separated the two germline ends. This CDR3 is 17 amino acids long. Germline-derived CDR1 and CDR2 are SGHRS and YFSETQ. CDR3 protein: CASSPRDPGSSRDGYTF. As DNA, the CDR3 is TGCGCCAGCAGTCCGCGGGACCCTGGATCCTCCCGGGACGGCTACACCTTC.

The chain couples TRBV29-1 to TRBJ2-3; D remains ambiguous. The CDR3 has 13 residues. Per germline, CDR1 SQVTM and CDR2 ANQGSEA. Trimming stripped 6 bases from V and 3 bases from J, with 13 bases between. This CDR3 is CSVAPKLTDTQYF. CDR3 nucleotide sequence: TGCAGCGTGGCCCCTAAGCTTACAGATACGCAGTATTTT.

DNA of the CDR3: TGTGCCAGCAGCCAAATACTAGCGGGAGTCGAGTACTTC. This gives the protein CASSQILAGVEYF. This chain uses TRBV14 with TRBJ2-7, with TRBD2 identical over 11 bases. V lost 2 bases and J lost 11; bases outside the gene matches: 5. This CDR3 has 13 amino acids. In germline, CDR1 is SGHDN, CDR2 FVKESK.

This clone has just one count. V gene TRBV19 combines with J gene TRBJ2-1; perhaps TRBD1 as D (6 bases). Per the germline V gene, CDR1 is LNHDA and CDR2 is SQIVND (reference sequence). The CDR3 loop spans 14 amino acids. Trimming removed 7 bases at V and 5 bases at J, with 15 bases between. CDR3 residues: CASKTGPGDNEQFF. The CDR3 DNA follows: TGTGCCAGTAAAACAGGGCCGGGCGACAATGAGCAGTTCTTC.

The rearrangement links TRBV25-1 to TRBJ1-3; 9 bases align to TRBD1. Germline trimming cut 1 base from V and 0 bases from J; bases unmatched to any gene: 4. The germline V gene has CDR1 MGHDK and CDR2 SYGVNS. This CDR3 contains 17 residues. CDR3 DNA sequence: TGTGCCAGCAGTGAATTTGCGGGACAGGGCTCTGGAAACACCATATATTTT. Translation gives CASSEFAGQGSGNTIYF.

This clone was detected once. This chain connects TRBV30 to TRBJ2-1, with 12 bases lining up with TRBD2. The length of the CDR3 is 15 residues. The V segment lost 4 bases and the J segment 6 bases; nucleotides outside the gene matches: 7. The V gene's germline CDR1 is GTSNPN and CDR2 SVGIG (reference sequence). In DNA form, the CDR3 reads TGTGCCTGGACCAGGGGACTAGCGGGTCTCAATGAGCAGTTCTTC. Protein sequence: CAWTRGLAGLNEQFF.

The chain joins TRBV10-3 to TRBJ2-7; possibly TRBD2 for D (5 bases). The CDR3 loop spans 11 amino acids. V lost 4 bases to trimming and J lost 7 bases, with 8 bases between them. Germline loops: CDR1 ENHRY, CDR2 SYGVKD. In DNA form, the CDR3 reads TGTGCCATCAGTGGGGGAGTGGAGCAGTACTTC. This encodes CAISGGVEQYF.

J is TRBJ2-5 and V is TRBV11-2; D may be TRBD2 (6 bases). V shed 7 bases and J shed 0 bases, with 12 bases lying between them. Germline V CDR1 and CDR2: SGHAT, FQNNGV. The length of the CDR3 is 14 residues. The CDR3 here is CASTPPGDQETQYF. CDR3 nucleotide sequence: TGTGCCAGCACCCCCCCGGGGGACCAAGAGACCCAGTACTTC.

This sequence joins TRBV7-9 and TRBJ1-1; D call uncertain. Germline V gene sequence: CDR1 SEHNR, CDR2 FQNEAQ (reference sequence). The CDR3 runs to 14 residues. V was trimmed by 0 bases and J by 9 bases, leaving 14 bases between them. The CDR3 sequence: CASSLAEGSGKAFF. The DNA of the CDR3 is TGTGCCAGCAGCTTAGCTGAGGGTAGCGGGAAAGCTTTCTTT.

The CDR3 sequence is CASSAAMTDTQYF. CDR3 nucleotides: TGTGCCAGCAGCGCCGCAATGACAGATACGCAGTATTTT. The chain recombines TRBV2 with TRBJ2-3; D call uncertain. The ends were cut back, 6 bases at V and 3 bases at J, with 10 bases in the middle. CDR1 and CDR2 from the germline V gene are SNHLY and FYNNEI. This CDR3 has 13 residues.

The chain links TRBV11-2 to TRBJ2-1; D is ambiguous. Trimming pared 5 bases from V and 6 bases from J, leaving 14 bases between. CDR1 and CDR2 (germline): SGHAT, FQNNGV. This CDR3 spans 14 amino acids. The CDR3 sequence: CASSRVQGFNEQFF. As DNA, the CDR3 is TGTGCCAGCAGCCGCGTACAAGGCTTCAATGAGCAGTTCTTC.

The CDR3 protein is CASSRDSTTEAFF. The CDR3 bases are TGTGCCAGCAGTCGGGACAGCACCACTGAAGCTTTCTTT. The chain uses TRBV2 and TRBJ1-1; TRBD1 matches at 7 bases. Unmatched junction bases numbered 4, after V lost 5 bases and J lost 4 bases. Germline V CDR1 and CDR2: SNHLY, FYNNEI. This CDR3 region has 13 residues.

This chain joins TRBV6-5 and TRBJ1-1, with D hard to call. This CDR3 has 15 residues. CDR1 and CDR2 from the germline V gene are MNHEY and SVGAGI. The V end lost 1 base, the J end lost 4 bases, and 13 bases lay between the germline ends. The CDR3 nucleotides read TGTGCCAGCAGTTACTATCCTATTGGGATCACTGAAGCTTTCTTT. It translates to CASSYYPIGITEAFF.

This clone has just one count. This chain joins TRBV7-3 and TRBJ2-3; D is unresolved. Trimming took off 4 bases at V and 1 base at J, with 6 bases between the two ends. The CDR3 loop spans 13 amino acids. Looked up from germline, CDR1 is SGHTA and CDR2 is FQGTGA. The CDR3 loop is CASSSPGTDTQYF. The CDR3, as DNA: TGTGCCAGCAGCTCGCCCGGCACAGATACGCAGTATTTT. Drawing the rest from reference TRBV7-3 and TRBJ2-3, the complete variable domain is GAGVSQTPSNKVTEKGKYVELRCDPISGHTALYWYRQSLGQGPEFLIYFQGTGAADDSGLPNDRFFAVRPEGSVSTLKIQRTERGDSAVYLCASSSPGTDTQYFGPGTRLTVL.

This chain links TRBV9 with TRBJ2-4; no reliable D call. The V gene lost 2 bases and the J gene lost 9 bases, with 6 bases spanning the gap. CDR1 SGDLS and CDR2 YYNGEE come from the germline V gene. The CDR3 length is 11 residues. The CDR3 sequence is CASSVKCIQYF. CDR3 bases: TGTGCCAGCAGCGTTAAGTGCATTCAGTACTTC.